The clone carrying this TCR beta chain was counted a few times. Its antigen is not identified. This specimen comes from a study of response to subunit inactivated influenza vaccine. Notes on the study in general: With each seasonal influenza vaccination, the authors suggested, few new T cells are recruited.

TCRdb re-called the RT-PCR reads with MiXCR, one entry per CDR3 protein. The table records 800,000 or so distinct CDR3 sequences, around 21% of them present only once. The sequences come from PBMCs from blood, collected about 5 days after vaccination. The source is a middle-aged man who received an inactivated influenza vaccine.

Here the CDR3 DNA reads TGTGCCAGCAGTCGTTCCGGGACAGTGTCCTACGAGCAGTACTTC. Protein product: CASSRSGTVSYEQYF. The chain combines TRBV6-2 or TRBV6-3 with TRBJ2-7; 7 bases match TRBD1. J was trimmed by 1 base and V by 5 bases; bases with no gene match: 8. Germline loops: CDR1 MNHEY, CDR2 SVGEGT. The CDR3 has 15 residues.